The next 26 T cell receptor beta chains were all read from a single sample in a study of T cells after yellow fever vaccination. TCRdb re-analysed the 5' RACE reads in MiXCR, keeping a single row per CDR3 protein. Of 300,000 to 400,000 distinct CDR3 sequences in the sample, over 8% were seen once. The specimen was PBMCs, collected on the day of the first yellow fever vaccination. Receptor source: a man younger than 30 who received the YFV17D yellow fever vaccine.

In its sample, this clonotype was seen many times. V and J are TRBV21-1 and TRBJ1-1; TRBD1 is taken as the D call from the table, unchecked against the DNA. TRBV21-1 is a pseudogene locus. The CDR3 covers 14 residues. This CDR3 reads CASSNLGQNTEAFF. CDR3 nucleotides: TGTGCCAGCAGCAATCTCGGACAGAACACTGAAGCTTTCTTT.

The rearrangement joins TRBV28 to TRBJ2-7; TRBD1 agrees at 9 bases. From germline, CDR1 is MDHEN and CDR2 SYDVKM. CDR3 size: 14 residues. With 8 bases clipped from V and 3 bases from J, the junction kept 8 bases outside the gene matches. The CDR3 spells CASAGTGSNYEQYV. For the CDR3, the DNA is TGTGCCAGCGCCGGGACAGGGAGCAACTACGAGCAGTACGTC.

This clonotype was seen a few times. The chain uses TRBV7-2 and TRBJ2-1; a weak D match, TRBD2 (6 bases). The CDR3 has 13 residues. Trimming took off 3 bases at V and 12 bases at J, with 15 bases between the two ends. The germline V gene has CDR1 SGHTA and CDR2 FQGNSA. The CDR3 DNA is TGTGCCAGCAGCTTGGCTATGGTGGGAGGGCAGTTCTTC. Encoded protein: CASSLAMVGGQFF.

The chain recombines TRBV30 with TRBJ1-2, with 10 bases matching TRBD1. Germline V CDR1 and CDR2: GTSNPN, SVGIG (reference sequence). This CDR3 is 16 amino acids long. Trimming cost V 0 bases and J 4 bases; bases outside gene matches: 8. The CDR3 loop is CAWSVTGGSVGYGYTF. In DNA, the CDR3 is TGTGCCTGGAGTGTGACAGGGGGCAGCGTAGGCTATGGCTACACCTTC.

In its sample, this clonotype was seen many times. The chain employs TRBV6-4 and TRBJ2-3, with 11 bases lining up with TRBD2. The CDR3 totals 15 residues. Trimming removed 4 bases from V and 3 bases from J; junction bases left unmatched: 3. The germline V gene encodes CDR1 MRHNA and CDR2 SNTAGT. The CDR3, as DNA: TGTGCCAGCAGTGTTAGCGGGGGGGCGACAGATACGCAGTATTTT. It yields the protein CASSVSGGATDTQYF.

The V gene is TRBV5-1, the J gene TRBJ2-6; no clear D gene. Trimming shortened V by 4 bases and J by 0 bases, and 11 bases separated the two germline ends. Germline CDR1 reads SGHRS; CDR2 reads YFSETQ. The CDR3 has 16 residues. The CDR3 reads CASSPALSSGANVLTF. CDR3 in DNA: TGCGCCAGCAGCCCGGCTTTAAGCTCTGGGGCCAACGTCCTGACTTTC.

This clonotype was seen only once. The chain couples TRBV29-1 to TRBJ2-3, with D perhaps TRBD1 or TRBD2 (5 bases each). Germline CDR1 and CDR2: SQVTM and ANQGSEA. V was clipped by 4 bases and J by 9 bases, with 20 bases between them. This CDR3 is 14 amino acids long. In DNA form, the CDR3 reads TGCAGCGTTGTCATCTTGGGGGTTGGGGTAACGCAGTATTTT. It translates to CSVVILGVGVTQYF.

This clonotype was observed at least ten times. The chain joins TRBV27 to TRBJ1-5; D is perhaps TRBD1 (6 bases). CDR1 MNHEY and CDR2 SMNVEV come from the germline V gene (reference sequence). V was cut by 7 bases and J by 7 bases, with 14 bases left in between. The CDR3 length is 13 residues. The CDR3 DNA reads TGTGCCAGCAAGCAGGGGTTTATGCAGCCCCAGCATTTT. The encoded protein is CASKQGFMQPQHF.

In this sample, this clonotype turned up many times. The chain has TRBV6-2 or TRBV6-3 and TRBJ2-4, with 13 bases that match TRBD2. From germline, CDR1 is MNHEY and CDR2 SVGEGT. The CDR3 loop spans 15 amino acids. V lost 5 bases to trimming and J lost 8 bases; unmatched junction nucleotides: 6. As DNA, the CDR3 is TGTGCCAGCAGTGGGACTAGCGGGGAAGGGGACATTCAGTACTTC. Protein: CASSGTSGEGDIQYF.

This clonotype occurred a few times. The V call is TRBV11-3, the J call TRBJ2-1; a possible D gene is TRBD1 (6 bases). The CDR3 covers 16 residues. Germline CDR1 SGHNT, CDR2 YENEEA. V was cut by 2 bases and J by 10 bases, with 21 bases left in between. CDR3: CASSLFATGKGSEQFF. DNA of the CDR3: TGTGCCAGCAGCTTATTTGCGACAGGCAAAGGGTCGGAGCAGTTCTTC.

CDR3 bases: TGTGCCAGCAGCGTAGCGATGGTGGGGTCGCCCCTCCACTTT. Its translation is CASSVAMVGSPLHF. The chain employs TRBV9 and TRBJ1-6, with D hard to call. V gave up 0 bases and J gave up 13 bases, with 14 bases separating them. There are 14 residues in the CDR3. Germline V gives CDR1 SGDLS, CDR2 YYNGEE. Supplemented by reference TRBV9 and TRBJ1-6, the full variable domain reads DSGVTQTPKHLITATGQRVTLRCSPRSGDLSVYWYQQSLDQGLQFLIQYYNGEERAKGNILERFSAQQFPDLHSELNLSSLELGDSALYFCASSVAMVGSPLHFGNGTRLTVT.

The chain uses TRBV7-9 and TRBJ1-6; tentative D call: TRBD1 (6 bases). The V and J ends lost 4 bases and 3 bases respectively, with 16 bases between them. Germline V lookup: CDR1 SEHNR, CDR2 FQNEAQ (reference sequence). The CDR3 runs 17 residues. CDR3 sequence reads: CASSSQGGASYNSPLHF. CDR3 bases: TGTGCCAGCAGCTCCCAAGGGGGGGCCAGCTATAATTCACCCCTCCACTTT.

Here the CDR3 reads CASSIQGRTNEKLFF. CDR3 sequence (DNA): TGCGCCAGCAGCATCCAGGGACGGACTAATGAAAAACTGTTTTTT. The chain links TRBV5-1 to TRBJ1-4; possible D gene TRBD1, 5 bases. Per germline, CDR1 SGHRS and CDR2 YFSETQ. The CDR3 is made up of 15 amino acids. Trimming removed 4 bases at V and 2 bases at J, with 12 bases between.

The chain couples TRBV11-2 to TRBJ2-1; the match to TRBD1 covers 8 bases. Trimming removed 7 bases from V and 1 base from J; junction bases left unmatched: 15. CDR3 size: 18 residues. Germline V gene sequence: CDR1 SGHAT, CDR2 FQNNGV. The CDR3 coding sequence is TGTGCCAGCATCCGACCTCCCGGGACAGGTAAATCCTACAATGAGCAGTTCTTC. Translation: CASIRPPGTGKSYNEQFF.

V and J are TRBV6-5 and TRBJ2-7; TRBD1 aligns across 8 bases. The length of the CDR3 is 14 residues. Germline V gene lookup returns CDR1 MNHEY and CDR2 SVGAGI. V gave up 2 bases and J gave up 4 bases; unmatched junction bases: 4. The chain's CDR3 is CASSYRQGAYEQYV. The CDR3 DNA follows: TGTGCCAGCAGTTACAGGCAGGGGGCATACGAGCAGTACGTC.

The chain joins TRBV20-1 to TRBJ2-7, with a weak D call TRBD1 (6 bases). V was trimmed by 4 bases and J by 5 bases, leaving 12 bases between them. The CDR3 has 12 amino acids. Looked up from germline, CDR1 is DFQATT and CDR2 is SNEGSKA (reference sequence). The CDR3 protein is CSAKGDKDEQYV. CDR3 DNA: TGCAGTGCTAAAGGGGACAAGGACGAGCAGTACGTC.

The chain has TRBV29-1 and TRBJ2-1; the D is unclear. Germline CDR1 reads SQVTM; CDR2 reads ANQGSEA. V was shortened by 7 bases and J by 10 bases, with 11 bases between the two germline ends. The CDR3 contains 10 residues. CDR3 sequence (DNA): TGCAGCGCAAAGTTAGGGGAGCAGTTCTTC. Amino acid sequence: CSAKLGEQFF.

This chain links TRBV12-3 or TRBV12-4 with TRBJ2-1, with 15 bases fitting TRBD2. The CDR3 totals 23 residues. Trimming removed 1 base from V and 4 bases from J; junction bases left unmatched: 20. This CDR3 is CASSLVSPRGLAGGRTYYNEQFF. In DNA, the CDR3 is TGTGCCAGCAGTTTAGTCTCCCCAAGGGGACTAGCGGGGGGCCGAACTTATTACAATGAGCAGTTCTTC.

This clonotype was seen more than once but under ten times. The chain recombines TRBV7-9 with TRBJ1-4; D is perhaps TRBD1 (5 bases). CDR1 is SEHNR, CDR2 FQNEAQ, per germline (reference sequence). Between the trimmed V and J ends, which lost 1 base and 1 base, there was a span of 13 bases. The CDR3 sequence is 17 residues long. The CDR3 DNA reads TGTGCCAGCAGCTTAGGACCCTCGGGGGGAACTAATGAAAAACTGTTTTTT. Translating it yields CASSLGPSGGTNEKLFF.

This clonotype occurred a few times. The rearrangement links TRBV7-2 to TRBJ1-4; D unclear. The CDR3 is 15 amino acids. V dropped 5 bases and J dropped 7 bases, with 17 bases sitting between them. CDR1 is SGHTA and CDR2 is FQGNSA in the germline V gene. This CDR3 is CASSPQVERREKLFF. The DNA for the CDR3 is TGTGCCAGCAGCCCGCAGGTCGAGAGGCGTGAAAAACTGTTTTTT.

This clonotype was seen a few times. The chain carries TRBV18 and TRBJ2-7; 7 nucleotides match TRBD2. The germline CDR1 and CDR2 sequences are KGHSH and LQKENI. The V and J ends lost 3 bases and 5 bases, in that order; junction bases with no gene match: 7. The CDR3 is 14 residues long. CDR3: CASSPLSGGNEQYF. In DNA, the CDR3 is TGTGCCAGCTCACCTCTCTCGGGAGGAAACGAGCAGTACTTC.

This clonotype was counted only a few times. This CDR3 is CSAKTPLSYNEQFF. CDR3 coding DNA: TGCAGTGCTAAGACACCACTCTCCTACAATGAGCAGTTCTTC. The J gene is TRBJ2-1, the V gene TRBV20-1, with unresolved D. Germline V gene data show CDR1 as DFQATT and CDR2 as SNEGSKA (reference sequence). Trimming took 4 bases from V and 0 from J, leaving 10 bases between them. The CDR3 extends over 14 amino acids.

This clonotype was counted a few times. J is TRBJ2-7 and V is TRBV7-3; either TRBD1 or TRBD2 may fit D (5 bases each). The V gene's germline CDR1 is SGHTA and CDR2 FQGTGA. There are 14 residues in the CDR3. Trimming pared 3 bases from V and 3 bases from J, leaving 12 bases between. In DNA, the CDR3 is TGTGCCAGCAGCTTGGGACCAGGGTACTACGAGCAGTACTTC. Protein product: CASSLGPGYYEQYF.

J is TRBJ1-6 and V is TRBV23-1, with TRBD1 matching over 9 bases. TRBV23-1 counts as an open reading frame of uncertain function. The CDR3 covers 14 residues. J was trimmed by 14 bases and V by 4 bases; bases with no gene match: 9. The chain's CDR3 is CASSPPQGARALHF. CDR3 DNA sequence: TGCGCCAGCAGTCCCCCACAGGGGGCTCGGGCCCTCCACTTT.

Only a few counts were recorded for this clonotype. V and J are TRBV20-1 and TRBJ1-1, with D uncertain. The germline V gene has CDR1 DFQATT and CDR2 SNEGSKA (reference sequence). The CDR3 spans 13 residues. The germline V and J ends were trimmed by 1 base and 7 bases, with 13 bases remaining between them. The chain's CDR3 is CSARVSSGDEAFF. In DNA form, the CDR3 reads TGCAGTGCTAGAGTAAGCTCTGGGGATGAAGCTTTCTTT.

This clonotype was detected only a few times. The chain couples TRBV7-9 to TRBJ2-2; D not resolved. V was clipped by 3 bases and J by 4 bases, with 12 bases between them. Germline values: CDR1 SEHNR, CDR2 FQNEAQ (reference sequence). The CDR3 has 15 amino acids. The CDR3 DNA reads TGTGCCAGCAGCTTCGGTGGAGTAGGCACCGGGGAGCTGTTTTTT. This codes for CASSFGGVGTGELFF.